The sample holds many counts of the clone carrying this T cell receptor (beta chain). This sample stems from a study of regulatory T cells in long-lasting Graves disease. Time point here: newly diagnosed GD, antithyroid drugs for less than 3 months. Isolated PBMC RNA provided the starting material for the TCR library. iRepertoire HTBI primers and Arm-PCR of CDR3 regions built TCR beta libraries. TCRdb re-called the multiplex PCR reads with MiXCR, one entry per CDR3 protein. The data hold a few hundred thousand distinct CDR3 sequences, with roughly 10% observed a single time. The CDR3 has 11 residues. V was clipped by 4 bases and J by 8 bases; unmatched bases: 1. CDR1 DFQATT and CDR2 SNEGSKA come from the germline V gene (reference sequence). The sample also formed part of further work on T cells in Graves' hyperthyroidism and ophthalmopathy. As that study records: Clinical symptoms, serum thyroxine, TRAb, thyroid ultrasound and orbital computed tomography established diagnosis. Also found in blood were most expanded thyroid clonotypes above 0.001.

The TCR sequence derives from a woman aged 18-35 years with Graves disease. The chain has TRBV20-1 and TRBJ2-2, with 7 bases lining up with TRBD2. The sample was peripheral blood mononuclear cells (PBMCs), taken at new diagnosis, from a patient treated with antithyroid drugs. The CDR3 coding sequence is TGCAGTGCTATACTAGCGGGGGAGCTGTTTTTT. It is translated as CSAILAGELFF.